The present T cell receptor (beta chain) was sequenced within a study of control samples from healthy donors and cancer patients. Some clones are missing from TCRdb's copy, which holds only in-frame ones; the method was immunoSEQ multiplex PCR. The sample lists 30,000 to 40,000 clones; approximately 93% were seen once. Sequencing was carried out using PBMCs. The TCR was taken from a man aged 40-49 years with colorectal cancer.

The CDR3 coding sequence is TGTGCCACCAGTGATTTGAGGACAGGGGCAGATACGCAGTATTTT. Translating gives CATSDLRTGADTQYF. The rearrangement joins TRBV24-1 to TRBJ2-3; TRBD1 matches 9 bases. This CDR3 is 15 amino acids long. The ends lost 0 bases at V and 4 bases at J; junction bases unmatched: 1. Germline lookup yields CDR1 KGHDR and CDR2 SFDVKD.